This TCR beta chain appears in the sequencing data of a study of T cell repertoires in ileal Crohn's disease. Study-wide context: Median disease duration was approximately eight years; about 37% smoked at surgery. General study points: Clonal expansions were more frequent in active smokers than non-smokers at surgery.

Per sample, about 500 nanograms of biopsy DNA were TCRB immunosequenced. TCRdb's table, derived via immunoSEQ multiplex PCR, lists solely in-frame clones and lacks some. The data hold several thousand clones, with roughly 93% observed a single time. CDR1 MGHDK and CDR2 SYGVNS come from the germline V gene. The CDR3 has 13 residues. Between the trimmed V and J ends, which lost 6 bases and 0 bases, there was a span of 7 bases. A word on this clone: Its antigen remains unknown.

Eligibility required adulthood, ileal or ileocolonic Crohn's disease and indicated ileocolonic resection. The clonotype originates from an adult with Crohn's disease. Source material: ileal tissue. This chain links TRBV25-1 with TRBJ2-3, with D perhaps TRBD2 (5 bases). DNA for the CDR3: TGTGCCAGCAGCGGGGTTAGCACAGATACGCAGTATTTT. Protein: CASSGVSTDTQYF. The full variable domain, completed using reference TRBV25-1 and TRBJ2-3, is EADIYQTPRYLVIGTGKKITLECSQTMGHDKMYWYQQDPGMELHLIHYSYGVNSTEKGDLSSESTVSRIRTEHFPLTLESARPSHTSQYLCASSGVSTDTQYFGPGTRLTVL.